Sequencing of this TCR beta chain was carried out in a study of type 1 and type 2 diabetes patients. About the research overall: From PBMCs, CD4+ and CD8+ T cells were isolated by magnetic microbeads. Study observations and caveats: Type 2 diabetes and control V and J usage correlated highly, 0.75 to 0.98.

The PCR template was genomic DNA. Multiplex PCR with 30 forward and 13 reverse primers amplified the TCR beta CDR3. TCRdb analysed the multiplex PCR reads with MiXCR anew, one entry per CDR3 protein. The repertoire holds some 250,000 distinct CDR3 sequences, with roughly 50% as singletons. V shed 5 bases and J 6 bases; nucleotides not matched to a gene: 12. The CDR3 is made up of 16 amino acids. Germline-derived CDR1 and CDR2 are PRHDT and FYEKMQ (reference sequence). As for this clonotype: Its target is not known.

V gene TRBV13 combines with J gene TRBJ2-3, with 9 bases that match TRBD2. Input material: peripheral blood mononuclear cells (PBMCs). The sequence was obtained from a young man with type 2 diabetes. DNA of the CDR3: TGTGCCAGCAGCGGAGGAGTGGGGACTAGCCAGGATACGCAGTATTTT. Translated: CASSGGVGTSQDTQYF.